This T cell receptor beta chain was captured by sequencing in a study of blood T cell repertoires in COVID-19. Study information: Samples taken during acute and convalescent COVID-19 were collected in the United States, Italy and Spain.

The CDR3 has 15 residues. The germline gives CDR1 SGHRS, CDR2 YFSETQ. V was clipped by 4 bases and J by 4 bases, with 17 bases between them. Per the study methods: Amplification from reference gene primers served as the basis for estimated nucleated cell counts. Sequencing was performed with immunoSEQ multiplex PCR; in TCRdb, only in-frame clones are kept and a portion is missing. The V and J calls and clone size are taken from that table; D and trimming were inferred from the DNA. In the table there are under 200,000 clones, about 83% of which are singletons. Sequences were obtained from peripheral blood. This chain joins TRBV5-1 and TRBJ1-1, with unresolved D. This sequence originates from a man between 65 and 85 years old who had recovered from COVID-19. The CDR3 DNA follows: TGCGCCAGCAGCGTAGAACCCGGGCGGGCCACTGAAGCTTTCTTT. It is translated as CASSVEPGRATEAFF.